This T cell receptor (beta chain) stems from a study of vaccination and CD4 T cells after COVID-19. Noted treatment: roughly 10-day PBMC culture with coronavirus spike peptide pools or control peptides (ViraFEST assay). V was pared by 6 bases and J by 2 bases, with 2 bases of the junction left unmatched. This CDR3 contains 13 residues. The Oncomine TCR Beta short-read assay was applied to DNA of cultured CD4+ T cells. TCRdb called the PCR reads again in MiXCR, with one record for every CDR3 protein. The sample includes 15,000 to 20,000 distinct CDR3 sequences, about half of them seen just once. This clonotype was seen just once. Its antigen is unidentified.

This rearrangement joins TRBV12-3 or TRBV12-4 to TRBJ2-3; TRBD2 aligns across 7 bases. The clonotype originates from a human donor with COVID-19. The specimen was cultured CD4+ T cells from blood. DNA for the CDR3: TGTGCCAGCAGCCGGGACTACACAGATACGCAGTATTTT. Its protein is CASSRDYTDTQYF.